These 18 T cell receptor beta chains share one sample of origin, sequenced in a study of Ad26.COV2.S vaccination and SARS-CoV-2 variants. As to treatment: roughly 20 received Ad26.COV2.S at low or high dose, single or two shots; several received placebo; per-sample allocation not given. Specimens were obtained on day 63 following the first vaccine or placebo injection. The repertoire was sequenced with immunoSEQ multiplex PCR; TCRdb's copy has only in-frame clones and lacks some. The sample lists some 240,000 clones; around 85% were seen once. The source was peripheral blood, collected in a trial of Ad26.COV2.S vaccine versus placebo. The receptors come from a person between 18 and 65 years old who received the Ad26.COV2.S COVID-19 vaccine or a placebo.

The genes are TRBV24-1 and TRBJ2-1; 10 bases map to TRBD1. J lost 4 bases, V lost 3 bases, and 5 bases had no gene match. The CDR3 has 16 amino acids. The germline V gene has CDR1 KGHDR and CDR2 SFDVKD. The DNA of the CDR3 is TGTGCCACCAGTGATCCCTCGGGACAGGGGTACAATGAGCAGTTCTTC. This codes for CATSDPSGQGYNEQFF.

This rearrangement joins TRBV7-2 to TRBJ2-2; D is unresolved. The CDR3 consists of 14 residues. From germline, CDR1 is SGHTA and CDR2 FQGNSA. Trimming left V 2 bases short and J 0 bases short, with 4 bases between. Here the CDR3 reads CASSLRPNTGELFF. In DNA form, the CDR3 reads TGTGCCAGCAGCTTACGACCGAACACCGGGGAGCTGTTTTTT.

The rearrangement joins TRBV7-9 to TRBJ2-1, with D uncertain. The germline V gene encodes CDR1 SEHNR and CDR2 FQNEAQ (reference sequence). This CDR3 is 13 amino acids long. Trimming took 5 bases from V and 5 from J, leaving 10 bases between them. CDR3 DNA sequence: TGTGCCAGCAGCCGGACCATCAACAATGAGCAGTTCTTC. This encodes CASSRTINNEQFF. Variable domain in full (rest from reference TRBV7-9 and TRBJ2-1): DTGVSQNPRHKITKRGQNVTFRCDPISEHNRLYWYRQTLGQGPEFLTYFQNEAQLEKSRLLSDRFSAERPKGSFSTLEIQRTEQGDSAMYLCASSRTINNEQFFGPGTRLTVL.

The chain links TRBV9 to TRBJ2-4; TRBD2 aligns across 7 bases. CDR3 length: 14 residues. V trimming: 4 bases; J trimming: 8 bases; junction bases outside the gene matches: 9. CDR1 and CDR2 (germline): SGDLS, YYNGEE. CDR3 DNA sequence: TGTGCCAGCAGCCTCCAGGGAGGGGAGGACATTCAGTACTTC. Protein: CASSLQGGEDIQYF.

The CDR3 here is CASSRQGRTYNEQFF. In DNA, the CDR3 is TGTGCCAGCAGTCGACAGGGGAGAACCTACAATGAGCAGTTCTTC. This rearrangement joins TRBV6-2 or TRBV6-3 to TRBJ2-1; 8 bases fit TRBD1. The CDR3 is 15 residues long. The V gene's germline CDR1 is MNHEY and CDR2 SVGEGT. Losses at the gene ends were 5 bases for V and 2 bases for J; bases not matched to a gene: 5.

The rearrangement joins TRBV5-1 to TRBJ2-1; D possibly matches TRBD1 or TRBD2 (5 bases each). The CDR3 totals 14 residues. The V gene's germline CDR1 is SGHRS and CDR2 YFSETQ. Trimming cost V 5 bases and J 0 bases, with 9 bases left between them. The DNA of the CDR3 is TGCGCCAGCAGACGGGACGGCTCCTACAATGAGCAGTTCTTC. Its protein product is CASRRDGSYNEQFF. Filled out from reference TRBV5-1 and TRBJ2-1, the complete variable domain reads KAGVTQTPRYLIKTRGQQVTLSCSPISGHRSVSWYQQTPGQGLQFLFEYFSETQRNKGNFPGRFSGRQFSNSRSEMNVSTLELGDSALYLCASRRDGSYNEQFFGPGTRLTVL.

This sequence joins TRBV6-4 and TRBJ1-2; D gene ambiguous. CDR3 length: 12 amino acids. V shed 3 bases and J shed 4 bases, with 6 bases lying between them. Germline V gives CDR1 MRHNA, CDR2 SNTAGT. The CDR3 nucleotides are TGTGCCAGCAGTGAGGCAAGCTATGGCTACACCTTC. This encodes CASSEASYGYTF.

The CDR3 here is CASSPLSGQGAGTQYF. The CDR3 nucleotides are TGTGCCAGCTCACCTCTCTCGGGACAGGGAGCCGGTACGCAGTATTTT. The chain is built from TRBV18 and TRBJ2-3, with 9 bases identical to TRBD1. Germline V gene sequence: CDR1 KGHSH, CDR2 LQKENI. V shed 3 bases, J shed 8 bases, and the junction held 12 bases outside the gene matches. CDR3 length equals 16 residues.

The CDR3 sequence: CASSFLGYSNQPQHF. CDR3 in DNA: TGTGCCAGCAGTTTCCTCGGTTATAGCAATCAGCCCCAGCATTTT. The chain couples TRBV28 to TRBJ1-5; the D is unclear. The CDR3 extends over 15 amino acids. Between the trimmed V and J ends, which lost 3 bases and 0 bases, there was a span of 9 bases. Germline CDR1 reads MDHEN; CDR2 reads SYDVKM.

This sequence joins TRBV3-1 (or the pseudogene TRBV3-2) and TRBJ2-3; D is perhaps TRBD2 (5 bases). The CDR3 loop spans 18 amino acids. The V end lost 0 bases, the J end lost 2 bases, and 18 bases lay between the germline ends. The germline V gene encodes CDR1 LGHDT and CDR2 YNNKEL (reference sequence). CDR3 sequence: CASSQDLNGIGITDTQYF. The CDR3 DNA sequence: TGTGCCAGCAGCCAAGATTTGAACGGGATTGGTATCACAGATACGCAGTATTTT.

V gene TRBV5-6 combines with J gene TRBJ1-5; no definite D call. The germline V gene has CDR1 SGHDT and CDR2 YYEEEE. V was cut by 0 bases and J by 6 bases, with 4 bases left in between. This CDR3 comprises 12 residues. The DNA of the CDR3 is TGTGCCAGCAGCTTGGGGAGTCAGCCCCAGCATTTT. Translating it yields CASSLGSQPQHF. Variable domain in full (rest from reference TRBV5-6 and TRBJ1-5): DAGVTQSPTHLIKTRGQQVTLRCSPKSGHDTVSWYQQALGQGPQFIFQYYEEEERQRGNFPDRFSGHQFPNYSSELNVNALLLGDSALYLCASSLGSQPQHFGDGTRLSIL.

This chain connects TRBV21-1 to TRBJ2-7; the D call TRBD2 from the table was never checked on the DNA. TRBV21-1 is given as a pseudogene. The CDR3 runs 19 residues. CDR3 loop: CASTDLGTDAGGVTYEQYV. CDR3 DNA: TGTGCCAGCACCGATCTAGGGACAGACGCGGGAGGAGTGACCTACGAGCAGTACGTC.

V gene TRBV6-1 combines with J gene TRBJ2-1; 10 nucleotides align to TRBD2. V lost 1 base, J lost 5 bases, and 2 bases stayed unmatched. CDR3 length: 15 amino acids. Germline CDR1 and CDR2: MNHNS and SASEGT. The CDR3 coding sequence is TGTGCCAGCAGTGAAGGAGGACTAGCGGACAATGAGCAGTTCTTC. Protein: CASSEGGLADNEQFF.

This chain uses TRBV7-9 with TRBJ1-2, with 8 positions matching TRBD1. Looked up from germline, CDR1 is SEHNR and CDR2 is FQNEAQ (reference sequence). With V trimmed by 1 base and J by 4 bases, 8 bases remained unmatched. The CDR3 extends over 16 amino acids. The CDR3 DNA follows: TGTGCCAGCAGCTTAGAGGGGGCAGGGGGCGCCTATGGCTACACCTTC. It encodes CASSLEGAGGAYGYTF.

The chain recombines TRBV24-1 with TRBJ2-3, with 13 bases matching TRBD2. The CDR3 covers 18 residues. Germline CDR1 reads KGHDR; CDR2 reads SFDVKD. Losses at the gene ends were 1 base for V and 3 bases for J; bases not matched to a gene: 6. CDR3: CATSDFRTSGSGTDTQYF. CDR3 DNA: TGTGCCACCAGTGATTTCCGGACTAGCGGGAGCGGAACAGATACGCAGTATTTT.

The chain combines TRBV2 with TRBJ1-1, with D perhaps matching TRBD1 (6 bases). V was cut by 7 bases and J by 2 bases, with 14 bases left in between. Germline CDR1 and CDR2: SNHLY and FYNNEI. CDR3 length: 14 residues. In nucleotides, the CDR3 is TGTGCCAGCATTAGGGACACCCCAAACACTGAAGCTTTCTTT. Its translation: CASIRDTPNTEAFF.

V and J are TRBV7-8 and TRBJ1-6, with TRBD1 as a possible D gene (5 bases). This CDR3 is built from 15 residues. The germline V and J ends were trimmed by 5 bases and 4 bases, with 12 bases remaining between them. Germline CDR1 reads SGHVS; CDR2 reads FQNEAQ. The CDR3: CASSPGGGYNSPLHF. CDR3 DNA sequence: TGTGCCAGCAGCCCCGGGGGAGGGTATAATTCACCCCTCCACTTT.

The genes are TRBV5-4 and TRBJ1-2; D is ambiguous. The CDR3 runs to 14 residues. Germline V lookup: CDR1 SGHNT, CDR2 YYREEE (reference sequence). The V end was cut by 0 bases, the J end by 6 bases, with 12 bases between. CDR3 in amino acids: CASSLDMRPHGYTF. For the CDR3, the DNA is TGTGCCAGCAGCTTGGACATGAGACCCCATGGCTACACCTTC.